Each of the 30 T cell receptor beta chains below was sequenced from the same sample in a study of T-cell memory formation after mild COVID-19. TCRdb called the 5' RACE reads again in MiXCR, with one record for every CDR3 protein. The sample lists some 100,000 distinct CDR3 sequences, approximately 10% seen once, with more than 35% in the top ten. The sequenced material came from PBMCs or a T cell subset sorted from them (not recorded which). These TCRs come from a man aged 18 to 30 who had mild COVID-19 (a few samples of this study predate the infection). Cell type and time point are not known.

This clonotype has a handful of counts. The rearrangement uses TRBV29-1 and TRBJ2-3, with D possibly TRBD2 on 6 matching bases. This CDR3 contains 13 residues. CDR1 and CDR2 from the germline V gene are SQVTM and ANQGSEA. The V end lost 2 bases, the J end lost 2 bases, and 8 bases lay between the germline ends. CDR3 protein: CSVETGDTDTQYF. As DNA, the CDR3 is TGCAGCGTTGAAACGGGGGACACAGATACGCAGTATTTT.

This clonotype was observed a few times. This chain connects TRBV11-2 to TRBJ1-1, with D unresolved. The V gene's germline CDR1 is SGHAT and CDR2 FQNNGV. This CDR3 spans 13 amino acids. V was shortened by 5 bases and J by 5 bases, with 12 bases between the two germline ends. The CDR3 sequence is CASSPIPGTEAFF. As DNA, the CDR3 is TGTGCCAGCAGCCCAATACCCGGGACTGAAGCTTTCTTT.

The chain is built from TRBV9 and TRBJ2-5, with D maybe TRBD1 (5 bases). Trimming pared 10 bases from V and 5 bases from J, leaving 15 bases between. There are 12 residues in the CDR3. CDR1 is SGDLS, CDR2 YYNGEE, per germline. The CDR3 here is CASSGLGETQYF. DNA of the CDR3: TGTGCCTCATCAGGGCTCGGGGAGACCCAGTACTTC.

This clonotype was counted a few times. This chain uses TRBV12-3 or TRBV12-4 with TRBJ1-5; no clear D gene. V was shortened by 4 bases and J by 4 bases, with 5 bases between the two germline ends. The CDR3 runs 12 residues. CDR3 amino acids: CASSSMNQPQHF. CDR3 bases: TGTGCCAGCAGTTCAATGAATCAGCCCCAGCATTTT.

The chain employs TRBV29-1 and TRBJ1-2; no reliable D call. This CDR3 spans 12 amino acids. Trimming cost V 3 bases and J 1 base, with 6 bases left between them. Germline lookup yields CDR1 SQVTM and CDR2 ANQGSEA. The CDR3 DNA reads as TGCAGCGTTGAGGACCTTAACTATGGCTACACCTTC. It encodes CSVEDLNYGYTF.

The chain combines TRBV11-2 with TRBJ2-7; 7 nucleotides align to TRBD1. The CDR3 has 17 residues. The V segment lost 5 bases and the J segment 3 bases; nucleotides outside the gene matches: 16. Germline V gives CDR1 SGHAT, CDR2 FQNNGV. The CDR3 DNA is TGTGCCAGCAGCCGCTGGGCAGGGGGTGATGGAAACTACGAGCAGTACGTC. Amino acid sequence: CASSRWAGGDGNYEQYV.

This clonotype was counted only a few times. V and J are TRBV7-8 and TRBJ2-7; no definite D call. The CDR3 extends over 12 amino acids. From germline, CDR1 is SGHVS and CDR2 FQNEAQ. V lost 3 bases and J 7 bases, leaving 10 bases between the germline ends. The CDR3 DNA is TGTGCCAGCAGCTTTGGAACGCGTGAGCAGTACGTC. Translating gives CASSFGTREQYV.

This clonotype was seen a handful of times. This rearrangement joins TRBV4-1 to TRBJ2-1; the match to TRBD2 covers 10 bases. V lost 1 base and J lost 4; bases outside the gene matches: 1. CDR1 is MGHRA and CDR2 is YSYEKL in the germline V gene. The CDR3 is 15 amino acids. CDR3 DNA: TGCGCCAGCAGCCAAGCACTAGCGGGGTACAATGAGCAGTTCTTC. Amino acids: CASSQALAGYNEQFF.

The genes are TRBV4-1 and TRBJ2-1; tentative D call: TRBD2 (7 bases). Germline V gene data show CDR1 as MGHRA and CDR2 as YSYEKL. The CDR3 is made up of 13 amino acids. The germline V and J ends were trimmed by 0 bases and 15 bases, with 15 bases remaining between them. Here the CDR3 reads CASSQDLGGGPFF. The CDR3 coding sequence is TGCGCCAGCAGCCAAGACCTAGGGGGGGGCCCGTTCTTC.

The chain employs TRBV12-3 or TRBV12-4 and TRBJ2-7, with D hard to call. The germline V and J ends were trimmed by 5 bases and 2 bases, with 7 bases remaining between them. The CDR3 has 12 residues. The CDR3 nucleotides read TGTGCCAGCAGTAACAGTCCCTACGAGCAGTACTTC. As protein: CASSNSPYEQYF.

The chain recombines TRBV10-3 with TRBJ2-7; TRBD1 agrees at 8 bases. Germline V gene sequence: CDR1 ENHRY, CDR2 SYGVKD. The ends lost 4 bases at V and 5 bases at J; junction bases unmatched: 7. The CDR3 loop spans 14 amino acids. The CDR3, as DNA: TGTGCCATCAGTGCGCGCGGACAGGGCGACGAGCAGTACTTC. Protein sequence: CAISARGQGDEQYF.

This clonotype was observed a handful of times. The rearrangement links TRBV20-1 to TRBJ1-1, with D possibly being TRBD1 (5 bases). Deletions cut 0 bases from V and 4 bases from J, with 12 bases between. This CDR3 region has 14 residues. CDR1 and CDR2 from the germline V gene are DFQATT and SNEGSKA (reference sequence). The CDR3 here is CSARDAGSGTEAFF. The CDR3 DNA follows: TGCAGTGCTAGAGATGCAGGGAGTGGCACTGAAGCTTTCTTT.

This clonotype was seen a few times. The genes are TRBV7-3 and TRBJ1-1; D unresolved. The germline V gene encodes CDR1 SGHTA and CDR2 FQGTGA. Trimming shortened V by 2 bases and J by 3 bases, and 7 bases separated the two germline ends. The length of the CDR3 is 13 residues. CDR3 in amino acids: CASSLDSDTEAFF. DNA for the CDR3: TGTGCCAGCAGCTTAGATTCGGACACTGAAGCTTTCTTT.

The sample holds a few counts of this clonotype. The chain links TRBV4-1 to TRBJ2-7, with D perhaps matching TRBD1 or TRBD2 (5 bases each). Trimming pared 5 bases from V and 3 bases from J, leaving 8 bases between. Per germline, CDR1 MGHRA and CDR2 YSYEKL. The CDR3 length is 12 residues. The CDR3 here is CASSGTGYEQYF. In nucleotides, the CDR3 is TGCGCCAGCAGCGGGACGGGCTACGAGCAGTACTTC.

This clonotype was seen only a few times. V gene TRBV12-3 or TRBV12-4 combines with J gene TRBJ2-3, with D perhaps given as TRBD1 or TRBD2 (5 bases each). V lost 5 bases and J 9 bases, leaving 12 bases between the germline ends. CDR3 size: 12 residues. In nucleotides, the CDR3 is TGTGCCAGCAGTGGGACCCTCATCACGCAGTATTTT. It is translated as CASSGTLITQYF.

This clonotype was recorded a few times. This chain joins TRBV27 and TRBJ2-1; the match to TRBD2 covers 9 bases. CDR3 length equals 15 residues. Germline-derived CDR1 and CDR2 are MNHEY and SMNVEV (reference sequence). V was clipped by 8 bases and J by 6 bases; unmatched bases: 11. CDR3 sequence reads: CASGTGASGANEQFF. The CDR3 DNA is TGTGCCAGCGGTACAGGGGCTAGCGGGGCCAATGAGCAGTTCTTC.

The V and J genes are TRBV7-2 and TRBJ1-6; D ambiguous. The CDR3 has 12 amino acids. The V gene's germline CDR1 is SGHTA and CDR2 FQGNSA. Trimming stripped 1 base from V and 10 bases from J, with 5 bases between. The DNA of the CDR3 is TGTGCCAGCAGCTTAGAACCCTCACCCCTCCACTTT. Its protein product is CASSLEPSPLHF.

The rearrangement uses TRBV7-9 and TRBJ2-6; unclear D gene. CDR1 and CDR2 (germline): SEHNR, FQNEAQ (reference sequence). The CDR3 contains 17 residues. Between the trimmed V and J ends, which lost 8 bases and 1 base, there was a span of 18 bases. The CDR3 DNA reads as TGTGCCAGCGAGGAGATAGTGAGACTGTCTGGGGCCAACGTCCTGACTTTC. Protein product: CASEEIVRLSGANVLTF.

CDR3 loop: CASSWAGDTDTQYF. The CDR3, as DNA: TGCGCCAGCAGCTGGGCGGGAGACACAGATACGCAGTATTTT. This chain uses TRBV5-1 with TRBJ2-3; 7 bases fit TRBD2. The ends lost 3 bases at V and 2 bases at J; junction bases unmatched: 3. CDR1 is SGHRS, CDR2 YFSETQ, per germline. The CDR3 runs 14 residues.

This clonotype was seen a handful of times. The chain combines TRBV5-1 with TRBJ2-1; TRBD2 might be the D (6 bases). Trimming took 2 bases from V and 4 from J, leaving 10 bases between them. Germline V lookup: CDR1 SGHRS, CDR2 YFSETQ. This CDR3 has 14 residues. CDR3 protein: CASSFSGAYNEQFF. CDR3 DNA: TGCGCCAGCAGCTTTAGCGGAGCTTACAATGAGCAGTTCTTC.

This clonotype was detected only a few times. The genes are TRBV5-1 and TRBJ1-1; D gene ambiguous. The V end was cut by 1 base, the J end by 1 base, with 14 bases between. CDR1 SGHRS and CDR2 YFSETQ come from the germline V gene. This CDR3 spans 16 amino acids. The CDR3: CASSLRRGARNTEAFF. DNA for the CDR3: TGCGCCAGCAGCTTGCGGCGGGGTGCGCGGAACACTGAAGCTTTCTTT.

This clonotype was observed a handful of times. V and J are TRBV12-3 or TRBV12-4 and TRBJ2-7; tentatively, D is TRBD2 (6 bases). The CDR3 sequence is 13 residues long. Trimming removed 6 bases at V and 6 bases at J, with 15 bases between. In DNA, the CDR3 is TGTGCCAGCAGCTGGTCCGGGAGCCCCGAGCAGTACTTC. Translation gives CASSWSGSPEQYF.

This clonotype was seen a handful of times. The chain is built from TRBV4-1 and TRBJ1-2; 9 nucleotides align to TRBD1. Germline trimming cut 4 bases from V and 4 bases from J; bases unmatched to any gene: 7. This CDR3 comprises 15 residues. The germline V gene encodes CDR1 MGHRA and CDR2 YSYEKL. The CDR3 DNA follows: TGCGCCAGCAGCCGGGAGACAGGGGGGACCTATGGCTACACCTTC. Translated: CASSRETGGTYGYTF.

J is TRBJ1-2 and V is TRBV30, with 7 nucleotides matching TRBD1. The trim removed 5 bases at V and 3 bases at J, leaving 9 bases unmatched. Germline CDR1 is GTSNPN and CDR2 is SVGIG (reference sequence). The CDR3 has 14 amino acids. The CDR3 here is CAWDRDLADYGYTF. As DNA, the CDR3 is TGTGCCTGGGACAGGGATCTAGCGGACTATGGCTACACCTTC.

The genes are TRBV27 and TRBJ2-7, with no clear D. V lost 6 bases to trimming and J lost 6 bases, with 9 bases between them. The CDR3 runs 11 residues. From germline, CDR1 is MNHEY and CDR2 SMNVEV (reference sequence). The CDR3 DNA is TGTGCCAGCAGCTTGACCTCCGAGCAGTACGTC. It is translated as CASSLTSEQYV.

Written as DNA, the CDR3 is TGCGCCAGCAGCCTCGCCCCCCGCAACCGGCTCGGAGCTTTCTTT. This encodes CASSLAPRNRLGAFF. This chain connects TRBV4-1 to TRBJ1-1; no reliable D call. This CDR3 spans 15 amino acids. Trimming took 4 bases from V and 10 from J, leaving 22 bases between them. Germline lookup yields CDR1 MGHRA and CDR2 YSYEKL.

This clonotype was counted many times. This chain uses TRBV7-9 with TRBJ2-1; 8 positions agree with TRBD2. CDR3 length equals 15 residues. Germline V gene data show CDR1 as SEHNR and CDR2 as FQNEAQ (reference sequence). Trimming cost V 5 bases and J 0 bases; bases outside gene matches: 3. The CDR3 reads CASSPLADSYNEQFF. CDR3 sequence (DNA): TGTGCCAGCAGCCCACTAGCGGACTCCTACAATGAGCAGTTCTTC.

The V and J genes are TRBV7-9 and TRBJ2-1, with 13 bases identical to TRBD2. Trimming cost V 4 bases and J 8 bases; bases outside gene matches: 14. The CDR3 contains 18 residues. Germline V lookup: CDR1 SEHNR, CDR2 FQNEAQ (reference sequence). CDR3 protein: CASSSRDTSGGVRDEQFF. The CDR3 DNA is TGTGCCAGCAGCTCCCGTGATACTAGCGGGGGGGTTCGCGATGAGCAGTTCTTC.

This chain links TRBV15 with TRBJ2-1; TRBD2 agrees at 7 bases. The CDR3 runs to 15 residues. V dropped 2 bases and J dropped 5; count of bases not matched to a gene: 6. CDR1 and CDR2 (germline): LNHNV, YYDKDF (reference sequence). Written as DNA, the CDR3 is TGTGCCACCAGCAGACTGTCCCGGGGGGACAATGAGCAGTTCTTC. Translating it yields CATSRLSRGDNEQFF.

In this sample, this clonotype turned up a few times. The chain's CDR3 is CASSQYRKMMNTEAFF. Written as DNA, the CDR3 is TGCGCCAGCAGCCAATACCGGAAAATGATGAACACTGAAGCTTTCTTT. The chain has TRBV4-1 and TRBJ1-1, with D unclear. The CDR3 covers 16 residues. The V end lost 2 bases, the J end lost 0 bases, and 13 bases lay between the germline ends. From germline, CDR1 is MGHRA and CDR2 YSYEKL.